This record covers a single T cell receptor beta chain. This record belongs to a study of PD-L1 blockade in urothelial cancer. Study-wide context: Treatment start was followed by blood analysis at 3 weeks (second dose) and again at 6 weeks.

Time point in this sample: peripheral blood 6 weeks after treatment start. Each patient gave between 1 and 8 samples, pretreatment and on-treatment. Germline V gene sequence: CDR1 LNHDA, CDR2 SQIVND (reference sequence). Trimming shortened V by 5 bases and J by 0 bases, and 11 bases separated the two germline ends. This CDR3 has 15 residues. Using immunoSEQ multiplex PCR, the repertoire was profiled, and TCRdb retains in-frame clones only, with some absent. This table holds about 38,000 clones, 75% to 90% found once. The rearrangement uses TRBV19 and TRBJ2-1; no clear D. This sequence originates from a man aged 60 to 69 with urothelial cancer. This sample comprised PBMCs, obtained around atezolizumab (anti-PD-L1) treatment. In DNA, the CDR3 is TGTGCCAGTAGTGTCGATCGGAGCTCCTACAATGAGCAGTTCTTC. Amino acid sequence: CASSVDRSSYNEQFF.